These T cell receptor beta chains were read from a single sample in a study of shared clonotypes between healthy human individuals. Repertoires were generated with immunoSEQ multiplex PCR, while TCRdb's copy carries only in-frame clones and drops some. Among 2 million to 3 million clones listed, more than 80% were seen once. Sequenced sample: naive CD4+ T cells sorted from blood. The receptors come from a young man in good health. Both conserved end residues are part of each CDR3. Each record gives: J gene, clone size, V gene, CDR3 protein. A row's size may be missing; if present it is once, few, many or a size class.

>TRBJ2-1|NA|TRBV14
CASSLSGGSSYNEQFF
>TRBJ2-7|NA|TRBV5-6
CASSLATTYEQYF
>TRBJ2-5|NA|TRBV28
CASSPGTRGTETQYF
>TRBJ1-1|once|TRBV7-2
CASSLAPLNTEAFF
>TRBJ1-6|NA|TRBV9
CASSATGSPLHF
>TRBJ1-1|NA|TRBV28
CASRQTGMPTEAFF
>TRBJ2-3|NA|TRBV25-1
CASSDEAMRRTDTQYF
>TRBJ2-7|NA|TRBV6-5
CASSYSKTGSYEQYF
>TRBJ2-1|NA|TRBV5-5
CASSLVLAGNNEQFF
>TRBJ1-1|NA|TRBV27
CASSFRGRGGNTEAFF
>TRBJ2-2|NA|TRBV2
CASRSGLAGGSNTGELFF
>TRBJ1-4|NA|TRBV2
CASREGLSNEKLFF
>TRBJ2-3|NA|TRBV6-4
CASSPQGLSTDTQYF
>TRBJ1-2|NA|TRBV2
CASSEYATAPNYGYTF
>TRBJ1-6|NA|TRBV7-8
CASSLTGVQDSPLHF
>TRBJ2-1|once|TRBV4-3
CASSQVFRDLYNEQFF
>TRBJ2-3|NA|TRBV9
CASSKPRLAGGTDTQYF
>TRBJ2-1|NA|TRBV27
CASLKRGSSYNEQFF
>TRBJ2-7|once|TRBV5-6
CASSVKAAAGDEQYF
>TRBJ2-7|NA|TRBV21-1
CASSPGGTGKISYEQYF
>TRBJ2-7|once|TRBV30
CAWSVTRTSVASYKQYF
>TRBJ2-3|NA|TRBV11-3
CASSLTWTGEGTDTQYF
>TRBJ1-3|NA|TRBV10-3
CAISGGQGVNSGNTIYF
>TRBJ1-1|NA|TRBV5-1
CASSLVGGLSTEAFF
>TRBJ2-3|NA|TRBV9
CASSGGQGRPDTQYF
>NA|NA|TRBV30
CARRGASTYEQYF
>TRBJ1-1|once|TRBV6-6
CASRTDREGKAFF
>TRBJ1-5|NA|TRBV6-5
CASSYSRQPNQPQHF
>TRBJ1-4|NA|TRBV5-4
CASSLRGTDEKLFF
>TRBJ2-1|NA|TRBV10-1
CASSELGLGDEQFF
>TRBJ2-1|NA|TRBV5-8
CASSFGFSSYNEQFF
>TRBJ2-7|NA|TRBV6-4
CASRKLRTPRTLHEQYF
>TRBJ2-5|NA|TRBV28
CASGGNRETQYF
>TRBJ1-4|NA|TRBV27
CASSSIGSGTPNEKLFF
>TRBJ2-7|NA|TRBV27
CASSLYGSSYEQYF
>TRBJ1-2|NA|TRBV10-3
CAISAGFANYGYTF
>TRBJ2-7|NA|TRBV7-2
CASSSLGAGGSYEQYF
>TRBJ1-2|NA|TRBV10-3
CAISLGQGEVYGYTF
>TRBJ2-2|NA|TRBV9
CASSVSGTGAGELFF
>TRBJ1-1|NA|TRBV5-1
CASSSTGPMNTEAFF
>TRBJ2-3|NA|TRBV4-1
CASSQEGRSDTQYF
>TRBJ2-1|NA|TRBV18
CATQPSGSNEQFF
>TRBJ1-3|once|TRBV4-1
CASSPGTDGNTIYF
>TRBJ1-1|NA|TRBV19
CASRNDRGTEAFF
>TRBJ2-3|NA|TRBV7-2
CASSRLAGVNLDPTDTQYF
>TRBJ2-7|NA|TRBV28
CASSSTGTTPYEQYF
>TRBJ1-2|NA|TRBV6-5
CAISVGPPRGYTF
>TRBJ2-3|NA|TRBV10-2
CASRDEGAGIDTQYF
>TRBJ2-7|NA|TRBV7-9
CASSKYRGSAYEQYF
>TRBJ1-2|NA|TRBV10-3
CAISDFDRGYGYTF